Listed here are 28 T cell receptor beta chains from one sample, sequenced in a study of T-cell reconstitution after alpha-beta-depleted transplantation in children (dated by TCRdb to about 2016). Library preparation employed PCR. Sequencing was performed on an Illumina HiSeq 2500. TCR libraries were prepared with molecular barcoding, using unique molecular identifiers to normalize TCRbeta repertoire quantification. TCRdb reworked the public reads: Q25 trimming with fastp, MiXCR clone assembly, productive beta chains retained. Rows matching on CDR3 protein sequence are summarized as one entry with the most common DNA and genes. For this sample the table gives under 250,000 distinct CDR3 sequences, of which approximately 6.3% were detected only once. The top ten hold around 5% of the sample. The label giving this sample's treatment or condition can be read as: allogeneic hematopoietic cell transplantation with graft depleted of TCRalphabeta T cells and CD19 B cells.

The specimen was PBMCs, collected before TCRalphabeta/CD19-depleted stem cell transplant. The receptors derive from a boy aged 2 to 10 with acute lymphoblastic leukemia, due to receive a stem cell transplant.

Ten or more counts support this clonotype. This sequence joins TRBV20-1 and TRBJ1-3, with D uncertain. There are 18 residues in the CDR3. V was shortened by 0 bases and J by 3 bases, with 21 bases between the two germline ends. CDR1 and CDR2 from the germline V gene are DFQATT and SNEGSKA (reference sequence). CDR3 DNA sequence: TGCAGTGCTAGAGATCAAGGCAGCTCCCTCGGTCTTGGAAACACCATATATTTT. Translating gives CSARDQGSSLGLGNTIYF.

This clonotype showed up just a few times. V and J are TRBV15 and TRBJ2-6; D may be TRBD1 (6 bases). CDR1 LNHNV and CDR2 YYDKDF come from the germline V gene (reference sequence). Trimming stripped 3 bases from V and 0 bases from J, with 12 bases between. The CDR3 covers 17 residues. CDR3 region: CATSRDSLLSGANVLTF. The CDR3 bases are TGTGCCACCAGCAGGGACAGCCTCCTCTCTGGGGCCAACGTCCTGACTTTC. Filled out from reference TRBV15 and TRBJ2-6, the complete variable domain reads DAMVIQNPRYQVTQFGKPVTLSCSQTLNHNVMYWYQQKSSQAPKLLFHYYDKDFNNEADTPDNFQSRRPNTSFCFLDIRSPGLGDTAMYLCATSRDSLLSGANVLTFGAGSRLTVL.

Ten or more counts support this clonotype. The chain combines TRBV5-1 with TRBJ2-1; 9 positions agree with TRBD2. The CDR3 extends over 15 amino acids. Trimming removed 8 bases from V and 2 bases from J; junction bases left unmatched: 8. CDR1 is SGHRS and CDR2 is YFSETQ in the germline V gene. Written as DNA, the CDR3 is TGCGCCAGTTTTAGCGGGGGCAAACCCTACAATGAGCAGTTCTTC. Translation: CASFSGGKPYNEQFF.

This clonotype occurred many times. The junction and the germline gene differ at one end; a read error may be behind it. The rearrangement joins TRBV7-9 to TRBJ2-3; TRBD2 matches 8 bases. This CDR3 is 16 amino acids long. The germline gives CDR1 SEHNR, CDR2 FQNEAQ (reference sequence). CDR3 amino acids: CAISQQRTSITDTQYF. The CDR3 DNA is TGTGCCATCAGCCAGCAGAGGACTAGCATCACAGATACGCAGTATTTT.

In this sample, this clonotype turned up many times. This chain uses TRBV7-2 with TRBJ1-2; D unresolved. Trimming stripped 5 bases from V and 3 bases from J, with 10 bases between. The CDR3 is 13 amino acids. CDR1 is SGHTA and CDR2 is FQGNSA in the germline V gene. Here the CDR3 reads CASSPRMDYGYTF. As DNA, the CDR3 is TGTGCCAGCAGCCCCAGAATGGACTATGGCTACACCTTC.

J is TRBJ1-1 and V is TRBV7-8; tentatively, D is TRBD1 (5 bases). Trimming pared 5 bases from V and 1 base from J, leaving 17 bases between. Per germline, CDR1 SGHVS and CDR2 FQNEAQ. The CDR3 has 16 residues. The CDR3 loop is CASSLFSGAPNTEAFF. The CDR3 nucleotides are TGTGCCAGCAGCCTCTTTTCCGGGGCCCCGAACACTGAAGCTTTCTTT.

Many counts were recorded for this clonotype. The gene calls are TRBV12-3 or TRBV12-4 and TRBJ1-6; 10 nucleotides align to TRBD1. The CDR3 consists of 15 residues. V shed 4 bases, J shed 10 bases, and the junction held 7 bases outside the gene matches. CDR3 region: CASSWGQGWESPLHF. The CDR3, as DNA: TGTGCCAGCAGTTGGGGACAGGGGTGGGAATCACCCCTCCACTTT.

V and J are TRBV6-2 or TRBV6-3 and TRBJ2-1; 9 nucleotides match TRBD2. Looked up from germline, CDR1 is MNHEY and CDR2 is SVGEGT. CDR3 size: 16 residues. Trimming at V came to 7 bases and at J to 2 bases, leaving 9 bases not matched to a gene. CDR3 in amino acids: CASNQGAGGPYNEQFF. The CDR3 DNA reads TGTGCCAGCAATCAAGGTGCGGGAGGGCCCTACAATGAGCAGTTCTTC.

This clonotype has just a few counts. This chain joins TRBV28 and TRBJ2-1; 14 positions match TRBD2. CDR1 and CDR2 from the germline V gene are MDHEN and SYDVKM. The CDR3 is 18 amino acids. With V trimmed by 5 bases and J by 9 bases, 15 bases remained unmatched. This CDR3 reads CASSPGTSGSGGELEQFF. For the CDR3, the DNA is TGTGCCAGCAGTCCGGGGACTAGCGGGAGTGGGGGTGAGCTTGAGCAGTTCTTC. Full variable domain (remainder filled in from reference TRBV28 and TRBJ2-1): DVKVTQSSRYLVKRTGEKVFLECVQDMDHENMFWYRQDPGLGLRLIYFSYDVKMKEKGDIPEGYSVSREKKERFSLILESASTNQTSMYLCASSPGTSGSGGELEQFFGPGTRLTVL.

This clonotype has a count of ten or more. The chain has TRBV29-1 and TRBJ1-2; 11 bases line up with TRBD1. V lost 4 bases, J lost 9 bases, and 10 bases stayed unmatched. Germline loops: CDR1 SQVTM, CDR2 ANQGSEA. The CDR3 totals 14 residues. As DNA, the CDR3 is TGCAGCGTTGGGACAGGGGGCACTTTCACCCGCTACACCTTC. Translation: CSVGTGGTFTRYTF. Full variable domain (missing parts from reference TRBV29-1 and TRBJ1-2): SAVISQKPSRDICQRGTSLTIQCQVDSQVTMMFWYRQQPGQSLTLIATANQGSEATYESGFVIDKFPISRPNLTFSTLTVSNMSPEDSSIYLCSVGTGGTFTRYTFGSGTRLTVV.

This clonotype was found many times. The CDR3 DNA sequence: TGCAGCGTTGCAAACACTGAAGCTTTCTTT. The encoded protein is CSVANTEAFF. V usage is TRBV29-1 and J usage is TRBJ1-1; D remains ambiguous. The CDR3 runs 10 residues. The V gene lost 4 bases and the J gene lost 2 bases, with 2 bases spanning the gap. From germline, CDR1 is SQVTM and CDR2 ANQGSEA.

The chain combines TRBV19 with TRBJ1-1; perhaps TRBD1 as D (6 bases). From germline, CDR1 is LNHDA and CDR2 SQIVND (reference sequence). V lost 2 bases and J 2 bases, leaving 12 bases between the germline ends. The CDR3 contains 15 residues. The CDR3 region has the DNA TGTGCCAGTAGTATAATAACAGGGATAAACACTGAAGCTTTCTTT. As protein: CASSIITGINTEAFF. The variable domain in full, completed from reference TRBV19 and TRBJ1-1, reads DGGITQSPKYLFRKEGQNVTLSCEQNLNHDAMYWYRQDPGQGLRLIYYSQIVNDFQKGDIAEGYSVSREKKESFPLTVTSAQKNPTAFYLCASSIITGINTEAFFGQGTRLTVV.

In this sample, this clonotype turned up a few times. V gene TRBV6-2 or TRBV6-3 combines with J gene TRBJ1-4, with D possibly TRBD1 on 5 matching bases. CDR3 size: 15 residues. Per germline, CDR1 MNHEY and CDR2 SVGEGT. V was pared by 1 base and J by 6 bases, with 12 bases between. The CDR3 DNA reads as TGTGCCAGCAGTTACTTCCGGGACGCCCATGAAAAACTGTTTTTT. Translation: CASSYFRDAHEKLFF.

This clonotype was seen many times. The CDR3 here is CASSSSWVNEQFF. The CDR3 DNA follows: TGTGCCAGCAGCTCCTCCTGGGTTAATGAGCAGTTCTTC. The J gene is TRBJ2-1, the V gene TRBV7-2; no definite D call. CDR1 is SGHTA and CDR2 is FQGNSA in the germline V gene. CDR3 length: 13 residues. V shed 4 bases and J shed 7 bases, with 11 bases lying between them.

This clonotype showed up many times. This chain uses TRBV7-9 with TRBJ2-7; 7 bases map to TRBD2. The germline V gene has CDR1 SEHNR and CDR2 FQNEAQ (reference sequence). V dropped 5 bases and J dropped 2; count of bases not matched to a gene: 6. The CDR3 is made up of 14 amino acids. The DNA of the CDR3 is TGTGCCAGCAGCCCTGGGAGGGTACCCTACGAGCAGTACTTC. Translated: CASSPGRVPYEQYF.

This clonotype was counted ten times or more. J is TRBJ2-1 and V is TRBV30; perhaps D is TRBD1 or TRBD2 (5 bases each). Germline assignment: CDR1 GTSNPN and CDR2 SVGIG (reference sequence). The CDR3 extends over 12 amino acids. Deletions cut 0 bases from V and 9 bases from J, with 9 bases between. CDR3 bases: TGTGCCTGGAGTGTGCTGGGGGTTGAGCAGTTCTTC. Its protein product is CAWSVLGVEQFF.

This clonotype has a count of ten or more. The chain couples TRBV21-1 to TRBJ2-5; no DNA check was done on the table's D call, TRBD1. TRBV21-1 is marked as a pseudogene. This CDR3 is 17 amino acids long. The CDR3 DNA reads as TGTGCCAGCAGCGCAGCAAAGGGAGAGGCAGGGGTAGAGACCCAGTACTTC. Amino acid sequence: CASSAAKGEAGVETQYF.

This clonotype was counted only a few times. This chain connects TRBV11-3 to TRBJ2-1; TRBD2 aligns across 10 bases. CDR3 size: 16 residues. Losses at the gene ends were 2 bases for V and 9 bases for J; bases not matched to a gene: 10. Germline V gives CDR1 SGHNT, CDR2 YENEEA. The CDR3 reads CASSLRGASGSPEQFF. Here the CDR3 DNA reads TGTGCCAGCAGCTTACGGGGGGCTAGCGGGAGCCCTGAGCAGTTCTTC.

A few counts support this clonotype. This sequence joins TRBV20-1 and TRBJ2-1, with 7 positions matching TRBD2. The CDR3 contains 14 residues. V shed 4 bases, J shed 7 bases, and the junction held 10 bases outside the gene matches. Germline assignment: CDR1 DFQATT and CDR2 SNEGSKA (reference sequence). CDR3 in DNA: TGCAGTGCTACGGGGGTTAGCGGGTGGAATGAGCAGTTCTTC. Encoded protein: CSATGVSGWNEQFF.

This clonotype showed up many times. CDR3 loop: CASSWERTEAFF. The DNA for the CDR3 is TGTGCCAGCAGTTGGGAGAGGACAGAAGCTTTCTTT. The V and J genes are TRBV28 and TRBJ1-1, with D possibly being TRBD1 (5 bases). CDR1 is MDHEN and CDR2 is SYDVKM in the germline V gene. CDR3 size: 12 residues. V gave up 4 bases and J gave up 8 bases, with 11 bases separating them.

This clonotype was observed many times. The genes are TRBV3-1 and TRBJ2-1; D remains unclear. Germline CDR1 reads LGHDT; CDR2 reads YNNKEL (reference sequence). CDR3 size: 13 residues. Trimming removed 1 base at V and 9 bases at J, with 10 bases between. CDR3: CASSQGPRSEQFF. The CDR3 bases are TGTGCCAGCAGCCAAGGACCTAGAAGTGAGCAGTTCTTC.

V and J are TRBV18 and TRBJ2-3; no clear D. Germline values: CDR1 KGHSH, CDR2 LQKENI. Trimming removed 4 bases from V and 6 bases from J, with 14 bases in between. This CDR3 is built from 14 residues. CDR3 coding DNA: TGTGCCAGCTCACTCAACGTCCGGAACGATACGCAGTATTTT. As protein: CASSLNVRNDTQYF.

This clonotype was counted between two and nine times. The V gene is TRBV30, the J gene TRBJ2-1; D may match TRBD1 or TRBD2 (7 bases each). Germline V lookup: CDR1 GTSNPN, CDR2 SVGIG (reference sequence). The CDR3 runs to 16 residues. Trimming took 3 bases from V and 0 from J, leaving 15 bases between them. The CDR3 DNA sequence: TGTGCCTGGAGCCCAGGGGGGGCAACCTCCTACAATGAGCAGTTCTTC. This translates into CAWSPGGATSYNEQFF.

This clonotype has a count of ten or more. V usage is TRBV5-1 and J usage is TRBJ2-1; 8 bases map to TRBD2. Germline V CDR1 and CDR2: SGHRS, YFSETQ. The V and J ends lost 7 bases and 5 bases, in that order; junction bases with no gene match: 14. The CDR3 is 16 amino acids. Written as DNA, the CDR3 is TGCGCCAGCGGAGGGCAGGGACGGGAGGGTAACAATGAGCAGTTCTTC. It codes for CASGGQGREGNNEQFF. Full variable domain (remainder filled in from reference TRBV5-1 and TRBJ2-1): KAGVTQTPRYLIKTRGQQVTLSCSPISGHRSVSWYQQTPGQGLQFLFEYFSETQRNKGNFPGRFSGRQFSNSRSEMNVSTLELGDSALYLCASGGQGREGNNEQFFGPGTRLTVL.

This clonotype has at least ten counts. J is TRBJ2-1 and V is TRBV5-1; D possibly corresponds to TRBD2 (6 bases). Germline loops: CDR1 SGHRS, CDR2 YFSETQ. This CDR3 region has 16 residues. V gave up 3 bases and J gave up 2 bases, with 15 bases separating them. The CDR3 DNA sequence: TGCGCCAGCAGCTCGGGGGTAGCGGCCACCTACAATGAGCAGTTCTTC. Translation gives CASSSGVAATYNEQFF.

This clonotype was observed a handful of times. V gene TRBV4-3 combines with J gene TRBJ2-7; no firm D call. Germline CDR1 is LGHNA and CDR2 is YSLEER. V was clipped by 0 bases and J by 6 bases, with 18 bases between them. This CDR3 is 16 amino acids long. The CDR3 here is CASSQELWAAYVEQYF. The CDR3 DNA follows: TGCGCCAGCAGCCAAGAGTTGTGGGCCGCCTACGTCGAGCAGTACTTC.

A few counts support this clonotype. The chain is built from TRBV7-2 and TRBJ2-7; perhaps D is TRBD1 or TRBD2 (5 bases each). Deletions cut 8 bases from V and 0 bases from J, with 17 bases between. The CDR3 is 15 residues long. The germline V gene encodes CDR1 SGHTA and CDR2 FQGNSA. CDR3 DNA sequence: TGTGCCAGCGGCACCCGGGACGCGGGCTCCTACGAGCAGTACTTC. Encoded protein: CASGTRDAGSYEQYF.

This clonotype was seen repeatedly, ten times or more. The chain links TRBV7-2 to TRBJ2-1; 7 bases map to TRBD1. This CDR3 is built from 13 residues. CDR1 and CDR2 from the germline V gene are SGHTA and FQGNSA. V was pared by 6 bases and J by 9 bases, with 8 bases of the junction left unmatched. Here the CDR3 DNA reads TGTGCCAGCAGTCAGTACAGGGGCGGTGAGCAGTTCTTC. It translates to CASSQYRGGEQFF.